Included here is one TCR beta chain sequence, with context. These data belong to a study of blood T cell repertoires in COVID-19. Across the study: Spain, Italy and the United States supplied samples that represented acute and convalescent COVID-19. T cells, B-cell-depleted T cells, or PBMCs provided the cDNA or gDNA that served as material.

In the original workflow: Estimation of nucleated cell counts was performed using reference gene primer amplification. Assay: immunoSEQ multiplex PCR; the TCRdb copy retains only in-frame clones and omits some. The V and J calls and clone size come from that table; D and trimming were worked out from the DNA. The sample includes over 200,000 clones, roughly 84% of them seen just once. Sequenced material: peripheral blood. The TCR sequence derives from a man in his forties or fifties with active or convalescent COVID-19.

The CDR3 sequence: CASSQAVASSYEQYF. DNA of the CDR3: TGTGCCAGCAGCCAAGCTGTGGCTAGCTCCTACGAGCAGTACTTC. V is TRBV4-2 and J is TRBJ2-7, with D hard to call. CDR1 is LGHNA, CDR2 YNFKEQ, per germline. Trimming left V 1 base short and J 0 bases short, with 10 bases between. This CDR3 has 15 amino acids.